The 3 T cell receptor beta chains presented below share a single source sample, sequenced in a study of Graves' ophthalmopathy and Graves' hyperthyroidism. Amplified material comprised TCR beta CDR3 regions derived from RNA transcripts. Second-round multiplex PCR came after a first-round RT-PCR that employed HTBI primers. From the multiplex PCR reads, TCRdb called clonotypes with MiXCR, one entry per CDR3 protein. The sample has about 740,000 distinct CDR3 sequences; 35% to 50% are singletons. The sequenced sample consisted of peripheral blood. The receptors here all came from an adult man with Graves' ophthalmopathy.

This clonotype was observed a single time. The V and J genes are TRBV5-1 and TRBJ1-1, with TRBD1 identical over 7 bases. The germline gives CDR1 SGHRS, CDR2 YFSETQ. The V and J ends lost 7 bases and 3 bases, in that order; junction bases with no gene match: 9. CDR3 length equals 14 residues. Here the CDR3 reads CASQTGTEDTEAFF. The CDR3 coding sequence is TGCGCCAGCCAGACAGGGACAGAAGACACTGAAGCTTTCTTT.

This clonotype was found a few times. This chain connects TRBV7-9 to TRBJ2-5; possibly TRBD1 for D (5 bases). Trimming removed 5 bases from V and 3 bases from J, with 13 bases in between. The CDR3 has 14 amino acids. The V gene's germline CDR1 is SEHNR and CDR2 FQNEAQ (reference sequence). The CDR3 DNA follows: TGTGCCAGCAGCCTCATATGGGGCGAAGAGACCCAGTACTTC. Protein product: CASSLIWGEETQYF.

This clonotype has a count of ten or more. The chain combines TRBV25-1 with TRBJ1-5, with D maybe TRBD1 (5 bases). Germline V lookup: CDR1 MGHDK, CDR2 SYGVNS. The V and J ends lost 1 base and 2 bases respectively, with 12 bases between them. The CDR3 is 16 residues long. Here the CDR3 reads CASSESRGIGNQPQHF. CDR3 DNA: TGTGCCAGCAGTGAATCGCGGGGGATTGGCAATCAGCCCCAGCATTTT. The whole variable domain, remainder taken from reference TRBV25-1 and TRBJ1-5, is EADIYQTPRYLVIGTGKKITLECSQTMGHDKMYWYQQDPGMELHLIHYSYGVNSTEKGDLSSESTVSRIRTEHFPLTLESARPSHTSQYLCASSESRGIGNQPQHFGDGTRLSIL.